These 4 T cell receptor beta chains were sequenced from one sample in a study of blood T cell repertoires in COVID-19. Using immunoSEQ multiplex PCR, the repertoire was profiled, and TCRdb retains in-frame clones only, with some absent. In the table there are 100,000 to 150,000 clones, around nine tenths of which are singletons. The sequenced sample was PBMCs or T cells enriched from blood (not recorded which). Every receptor here comes from a woman aged 45-60 years who had recovered from COVID-19.

V is TRBV5-8 and J is TRBJ1-1, with D perhaps TRBD1 (6 bases). Germline V lookup: CDR1 SGHTS, CDR2 YDEGEE. Trimming shortened V by 5 bases and J by 2 bases, and 13 bases separated the two germline ends. CDR3 length equals 14 residues. The CDR3 region is CASRVGGRNTEAFF. As DNA, the CDR3 is TGTGCCAGCAGGGTAGGGGGTCGAAACACTGAAGCTTTCTTT.

The J gene is TRBJ2-1, the V gene TRBV27, with a tentative D call TRBD2 (7 bases). Germline V gives CDR1 MNHEY, CDR2 SMNVEV (reference sequence). Trimming removed 8 bases at V and 7 bases at J, with 21 bases between. CDR3 size: 15 residues. The CDR3 DNA reads as TGTGCCAGCTCCCCTTCGGGGGGCCCGCAGAATGAGCAGTTCTTC. As protein: CASSPSGGPQNEQFF.

This chain links TRBV6-6 with TRBJ1-1, with 7 positions matching TRBD1. Germline CDR1 reads MNHNY; CDR2 reads SVGAGI (reference sequence). This CDR3 has 15 amino acids. V was clipped by 6 bases and J by 3 bases; unmatched bases: 10. CDR3 bases: TGTGCCAGCAGACTTGACAGGGCTTGGGACACTGAAGCTTTCTTT. Amino acid sequence: CASRLDRAWDTEAFF.

The chain joins TRBV6-2 or TRBV6-3 to TRBJ1-2; possible D gene TRBD1, 5 bases. The V gene lost 2 bases and the J gene lost 2 bases, with 6 bases spanning the gap. The CDR3 spans 13 residues. CDR1 and CDR2 (germline): MNHEY, SVGEGT. This CDR3 is CASSYKGNYGYTF. CDR3 DNA: TGTGCCAGCAGTTACAAGGGGAACTATGGCTACACCTTC.